The sequence of this T cell receptor (beta chain) was determined in a study of human T cells and chemical hapten exposure (dated by TCRdb to the early 2020s). Looking at the study overall: For sensitization, 2% DPC in acetone was applied to a roughly 2 cm by roughly 2 cm area of upper inner arm skin. Throughout the study period of around 25 weeks, patients also received therapeutic DPC doses to the scalp every week. Patch testing on the upper back used Finn chambers containing 0.01% DPC, with scoring done after 6 days according to International Contact Dermatitis Research Group standards. The mostly female patient cohort included alopecia areata with under or over 50% scalp involvement, alopecia totalis and alopecia universalis. The libraries were sequenced as a pool, and the TCR yield per sample differed mostly because of small variations in library volumes within the pool. In alopecia patients, the study followed how the peripheral blood TCR repertoire changed in vivo over primary and secondary sensitization to diphenylcyclopropenone (DPC), a hapten. Blood samples were taken from patients before sensitization (week 0) and at 2, 6 and about 24 weeks after DPC sensitization. Some 29 alopecia patients gave blood for TCR sequencing at one to four time points (pre-sensitization, 2, 6 and 24 weeks). Study-wide conclusions, independent of this receptor: DPC sensitization did not change how many TCRs were above 1 in 1000 frequency, and no evidence was found of alterations in global repertoire structure. The number of PT1 expanded TCRs positively correlated with patch test score, significant at thresholds 8, 16 and 32 but not 4. Compared with pre-sensitization or healthy control sets, expanded TCRs formed significantly more large CDR3 similarity clusters, which is consistent with antigen-driven responses. Repeated subsampling changed both the strength of the expansion versus patch-test correlation and the threshold at which that correlation became significant. Because all patients had alopecia, a presumed autoimmune disease, the immune response of the patients might differ from that of healthy individuals.

This clonotype was detected ten times or more. Its antigen remains unidentified. No base-level quality is on record; no much larger clone is a single base apart. For CDR1 and CDR2, the germline V gene lists KGHDR and SFDVKD. The junction carries 12 bases between V and J, which are trimmed by 3 bases and 4 bases respectively. Taken from cysteine to phenylalanine, the CDR3 has 15 residues. Just the 45-base CDR3 DNA is kept, in frame starting at base 1. Taken with the paper, the label for time point translates to: patch test 3, about 24 weeks after DPC sensitization. The treatment or condition label for this specimen denotes: therapeutic diphenylcyclopropenone sensitization with weekly scalp DPC. At every patch-test visit, the blood draw took place before the patch test was put on. Patients were eligible if aged 18 to 70, diagnosed with alopecia and judged suitable for DPC therapy, and pregnant patients were excluded. Total RNA was extracted from unfractionated whole blood that had been collected in Tempus Blood RNA tubes.

Libraries came from RACE. Sequencing took place on a NextSeq 500. During library preparation, unique molecular identifiers were attached to individual cDNA molecules so that TCRs could be counted quantitatively and reproducibly. From each blood RNA sample, both TCR alpha and TCR beta chains were sequenced. The original methods were these. Samples had a median of roughly 98,000 TCRs, with a range from about 23,224 to 750,000. The Decombinator software suite was used to annotate the V, J and CDR3 of the TCR reads. To make PS versus PT1 abundance plots, every sample was subsampled to the same number of TCRs (28,000). Expanded TCRs were defined as absent before sensitization and observed at least eight times at the 2-week time point. TCRdb trimmed public reads at Q25 via fastp, called clones via MiXCR and kept in-frame beta chains. All rows with the same CDR3 protein become a single entry with the most common DNA and genes. TCRdb, not the authors, supplied the V and J calls. Present in this sample are about 82,000 distinct CDR3 sequences, around 13% of which were seen just once. Together, the top ten hold roughly 6% of the sample.

Sequenced material: whole blood, taken in connection with sensitization to the hapten diphenylcyclopropenone (DPC). The receptor's source is a woman aged 50 to 60 with alopecia areata. Some clones in this sample may be carry-over from other donors' samples. Here the chain combines TRBV24-1 and TRBJ2-1; no D segment can be confidently identified. The sequenced DNA is TGTGCCACCAGTGATCCCAAGTGGGATTACAATGAGCAGTTCTTC. This sequence encodes CATSDPKWDYNEQFF.